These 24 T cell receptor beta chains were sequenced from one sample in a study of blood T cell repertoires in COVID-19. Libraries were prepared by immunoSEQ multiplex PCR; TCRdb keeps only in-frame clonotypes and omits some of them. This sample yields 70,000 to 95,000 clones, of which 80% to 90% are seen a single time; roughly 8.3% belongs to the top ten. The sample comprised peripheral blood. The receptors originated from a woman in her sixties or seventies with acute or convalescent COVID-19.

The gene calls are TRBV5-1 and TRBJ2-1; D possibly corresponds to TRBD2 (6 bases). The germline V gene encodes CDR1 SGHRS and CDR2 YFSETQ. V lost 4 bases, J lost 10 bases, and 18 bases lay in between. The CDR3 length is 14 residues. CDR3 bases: TGCGCCAGCAGCACACCCAAGGGAGGACGGGAGCAGTTCTTC. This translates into CASSTPKGGREQFF.

The CDR3 nucleotides read TGTGCCAGCAGCCTCCGGGACACTGAAGCTTTCTTT. Translating gives CASSLRDTEAFF. The rearrangement links TRBV5-4 to TRBJ1-1; D is ambiguous. CDR1 is SGHNT, CDR2 YYREEE, per germline (reference sequence). The CDR3 is made up of 12 amino acids. The V end was cut by 4 bases, the J end by 3 bases, with 7 bases between. The full variable domain, its missing parts supplied by reference TRBV5-4 and TRBJ1-1, is ETGVTQSPTHLIKTRGQQVTLRCSSQSGHNTVSWYQQALGQGPQFIFQYYREEENGRGNFPPRFSGLQFPNYSSELNVNALELDDSALYLCASSLRDTEAFFGQGTRLTVV.

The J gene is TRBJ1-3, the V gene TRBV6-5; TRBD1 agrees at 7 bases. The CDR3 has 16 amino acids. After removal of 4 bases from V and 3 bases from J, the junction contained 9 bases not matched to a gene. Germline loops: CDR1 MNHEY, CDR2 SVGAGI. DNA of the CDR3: TGTGCCAGCAGTTCCCCAAACAGGGGAGGTGGAAACACCATATATTTT. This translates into CASSSPNRGGGNTIYF.

CDR3 amino acids: CASSPTSGGKGTQYF. The CDR3 nucleotides read TGTGCCAGCAGCCCTACTAGCGGGGGGAAGGGTACGCAGTATTTT. V gene TRBV7-3 combines with J gene TRBJ2-3, with 12 bases that match TRBD2. V trimming: 5 bases; J trimming: 8 bases; junction bases outside the gene matches: 8. Germline CDR1 is SGHTA and CDR2 is FQGTGA. The CDR3 runs to 15 residues.

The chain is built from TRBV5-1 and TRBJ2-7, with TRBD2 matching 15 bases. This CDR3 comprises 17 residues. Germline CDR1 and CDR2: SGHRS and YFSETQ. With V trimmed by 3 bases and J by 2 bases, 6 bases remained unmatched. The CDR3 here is CASSSGTSGRSAYEQYF. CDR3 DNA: TGCGCCAGCAGCTCCGGGACTAGCGGGAGGTCCGCCTACGAGCAGTACTTC.

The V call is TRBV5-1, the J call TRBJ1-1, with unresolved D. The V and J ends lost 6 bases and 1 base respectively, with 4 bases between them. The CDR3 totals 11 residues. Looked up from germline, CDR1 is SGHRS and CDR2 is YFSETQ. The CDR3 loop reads CASMANTEAFF. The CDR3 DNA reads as TGCGCCAGCATGGCGAACACTGAAGCTTTCTTT.

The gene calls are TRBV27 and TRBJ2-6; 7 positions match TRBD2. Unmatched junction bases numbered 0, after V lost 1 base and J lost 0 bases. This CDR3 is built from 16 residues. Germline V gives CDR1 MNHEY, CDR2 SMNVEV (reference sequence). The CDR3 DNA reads TGTGCCAGCAGTTTATTAGCGGGCTCTGGGGCCAACGTCCTGACTTTC. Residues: CASSLLAGSGANVLTF. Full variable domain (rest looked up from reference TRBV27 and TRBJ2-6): EAQVTQNPRYLITVTGKKLTVTCSQNMNHEYMSWYRQDPGLGLRQIYYSMNVEVTDKGDVPEGYKVSRKEKRNFPLILESPSPNQTSLYFCASSLLAGSGANVLTFGAGSRLTVL.

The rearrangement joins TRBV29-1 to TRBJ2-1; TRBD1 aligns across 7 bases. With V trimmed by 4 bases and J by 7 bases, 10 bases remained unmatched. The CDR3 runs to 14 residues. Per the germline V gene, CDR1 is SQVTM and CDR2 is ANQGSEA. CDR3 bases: TGCAGCGTTGTTAGGGGACAGAGGGTAAATGAGCAGTTCTTC. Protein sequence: CSVVRGQRVNEQFF.

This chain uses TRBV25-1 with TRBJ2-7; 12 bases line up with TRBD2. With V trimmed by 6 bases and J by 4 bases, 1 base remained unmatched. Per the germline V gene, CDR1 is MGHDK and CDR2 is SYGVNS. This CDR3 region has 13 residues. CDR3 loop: CASRTSGSYEQYF. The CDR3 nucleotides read TGTGCCAGCAGGACTAGCGGGAGTTACGAGCAGTACTTC.

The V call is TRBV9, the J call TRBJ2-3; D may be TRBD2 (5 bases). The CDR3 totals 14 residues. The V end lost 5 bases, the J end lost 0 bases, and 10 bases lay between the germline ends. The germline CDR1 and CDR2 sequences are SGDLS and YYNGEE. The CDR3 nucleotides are TGTGCCAGCAGTTTCGAGCGGAGCACAGATACGCAGTATTTT. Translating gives CASSFERSTDTQYF.

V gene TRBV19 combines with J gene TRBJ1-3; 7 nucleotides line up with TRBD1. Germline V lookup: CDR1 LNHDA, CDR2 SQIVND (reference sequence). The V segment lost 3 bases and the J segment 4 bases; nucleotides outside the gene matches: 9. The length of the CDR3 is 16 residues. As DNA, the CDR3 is TGTGCCAGTAGTATCCCAGGGGGTTCACCCGGAAACACCATATATTTT. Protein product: CASSIPGGSPGNTIYF.

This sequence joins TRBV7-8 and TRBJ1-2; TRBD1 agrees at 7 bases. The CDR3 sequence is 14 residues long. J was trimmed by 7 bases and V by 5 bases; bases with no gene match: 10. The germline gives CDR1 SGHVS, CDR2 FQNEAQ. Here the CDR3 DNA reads TGTGCCAGCAGCCCGCGGACAGGCAAAGGTGGCTACACCTTC. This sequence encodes CASSPRTGKGGYTF.

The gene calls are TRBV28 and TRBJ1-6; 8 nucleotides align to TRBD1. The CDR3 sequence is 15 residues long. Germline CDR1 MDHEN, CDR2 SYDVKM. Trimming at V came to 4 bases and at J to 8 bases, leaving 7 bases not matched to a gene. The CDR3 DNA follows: TGTGCCAGCAGTTCCAGTTCAGGGGGCGATTCACCCCTCCACTTT. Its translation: CASSSSSGGDSPLHF.

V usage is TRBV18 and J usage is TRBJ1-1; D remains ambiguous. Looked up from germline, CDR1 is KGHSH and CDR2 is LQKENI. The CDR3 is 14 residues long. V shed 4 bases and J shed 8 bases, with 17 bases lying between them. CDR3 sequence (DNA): TGTGCCAGCTCACAGAGTTGGAGGCGCACGGAAGCTTTCTTT. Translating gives CASSQSWRRTEAFF.

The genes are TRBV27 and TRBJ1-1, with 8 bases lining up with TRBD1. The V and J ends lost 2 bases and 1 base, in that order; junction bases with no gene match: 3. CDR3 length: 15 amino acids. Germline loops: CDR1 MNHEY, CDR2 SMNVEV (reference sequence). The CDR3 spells CASSLDRGPNTEAFF. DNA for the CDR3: TGTGCCAGCAGTTTAGACAGGGGACCGAACACTGAAGCTTTCTTT.

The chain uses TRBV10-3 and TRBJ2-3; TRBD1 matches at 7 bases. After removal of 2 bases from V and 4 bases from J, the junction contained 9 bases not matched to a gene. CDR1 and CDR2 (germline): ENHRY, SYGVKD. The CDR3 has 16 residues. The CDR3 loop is CAISEGRTQGADTQYF. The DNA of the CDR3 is TGTGCCATCAGTGAGGGAAGGACTCAGGGGGCAGATACGCAGTATTTT.

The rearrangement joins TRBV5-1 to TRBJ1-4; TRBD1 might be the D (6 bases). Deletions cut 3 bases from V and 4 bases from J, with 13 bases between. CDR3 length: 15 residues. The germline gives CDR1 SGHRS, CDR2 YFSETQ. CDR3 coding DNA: TGCGCCAGCAGCTCGACAGGACGAGATAATGAAAAACTGTTTTTT. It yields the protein CASSSTGRDNEKLFF.

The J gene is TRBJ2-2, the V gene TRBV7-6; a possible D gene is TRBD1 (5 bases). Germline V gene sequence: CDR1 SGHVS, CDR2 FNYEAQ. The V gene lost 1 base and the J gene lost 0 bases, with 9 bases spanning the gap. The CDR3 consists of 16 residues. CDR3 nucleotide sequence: TGTGCCAGCAGCTTAGGTTTGGGGCCGAACACCGGGGAGCTGTTTTTT. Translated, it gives CASSLGLGPNTGELFF.

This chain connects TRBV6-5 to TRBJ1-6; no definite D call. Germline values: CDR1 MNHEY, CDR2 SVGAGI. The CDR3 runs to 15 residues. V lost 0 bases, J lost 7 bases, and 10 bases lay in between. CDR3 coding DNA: TGTGCCAGCAGTTACTCGGTCGAGGAGAATTCACCCCTCCACTTT. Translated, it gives CASSYSVEENSPLHF.

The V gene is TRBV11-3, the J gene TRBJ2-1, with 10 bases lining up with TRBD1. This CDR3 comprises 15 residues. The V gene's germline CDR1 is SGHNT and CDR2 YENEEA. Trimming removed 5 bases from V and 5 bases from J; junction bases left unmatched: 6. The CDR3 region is CASSAGTGVDNEQFF. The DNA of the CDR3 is TGTGCCAGCAGCGCCGGGACAGGGGTCGACAATGAGCAGTTCTTC.

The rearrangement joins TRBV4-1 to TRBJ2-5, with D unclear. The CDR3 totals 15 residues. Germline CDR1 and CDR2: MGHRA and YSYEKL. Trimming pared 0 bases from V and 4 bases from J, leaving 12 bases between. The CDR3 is CASSQDRSVSETQYF. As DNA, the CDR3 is TGCGCCAGCAGCCAAGATCGATCGGTTTCAGAGACCCAGTACTTC.

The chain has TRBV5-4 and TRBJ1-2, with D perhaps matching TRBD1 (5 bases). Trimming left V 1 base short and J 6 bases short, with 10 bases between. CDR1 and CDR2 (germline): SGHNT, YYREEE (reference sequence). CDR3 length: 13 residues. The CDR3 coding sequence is TGTGCCAGCAGCTTGAAAGGAGGGGATGGCTACACCTTC. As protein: CASSLKGGDGYTF.

DNA for the CDR3: TGCGCCAGCAGCTTGAACGGGCAGGGGGGACCCTCCTACGAGCAGTACTTC. This encodes CASSLNGQGGPSYEQYF. The chain employs TRBV5-1 and TRBJ2-7; maybe TRBD1 (7 bases). This CDR3 contains 17 residues. Germline CDR1 reads SGHRS; CDR2 reads YFSETQ. Between the trimmed V and J ends, which lost 1 base and 0 bases, there was a span of 17 bases. Complete variable domain (other parts from reference TRBV5-1 and TRBJ2-7): KAGVTQTPRYLIKTRGQQVTLSCSPISGHRSVSWYQQTPGQGLQFLFEYFSETQRNKGNFPGRFSGRQFSNSRSEMNVSTLELGDSALYLCASSLNGQGGPSYEQYFGPGTRLTVT.

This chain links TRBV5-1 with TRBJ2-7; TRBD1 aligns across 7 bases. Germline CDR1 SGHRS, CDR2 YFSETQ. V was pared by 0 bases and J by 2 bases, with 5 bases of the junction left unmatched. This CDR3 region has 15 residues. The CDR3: CASSLGQGSTYEQYF. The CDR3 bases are TGCGCCAGCAGCTTGGGACAGGGCTCGACCTACGAGCAGTACTTC.